This note documents a single TCR beta chain sequence. This specimen comes from a study of low-dose radiotherapy and immunotherapy resistance in tumors. On the study more broadly: Cohort 2, a group dosed every two weeks at 1 Gy per fraction, received 13 Gy in total over 26 weeks. Cyclophosphamide was given intravenously at 200 mg/m2 every two weeks, and each dose came one day before radiation and immunotherapy.

Specified time point: before trial treatment. Donors were administered nivolumab, ipilimumab, aspirin and low-dose cyclophosphamide, together with low-dose radiotherapy. The CDR3 totals 14 residues. Germline assignment: CDR1 MDHEN and CDR2 SYDVKM. V lost 5 bases and J lost 6; bases outside the gene matches: 7. Using a constant-region primer together with a V-primer adapter, TCRs were subjected to around 20 PCR cycles of amplification. A single record per CDR3 protein comes from TCRdb applying MiXCR to the reads. The sample includes some 45,000 distinct CDR3 sequences, 10% to 15% seen only once; the top ten take approximately 6%.

The origin of this receptor is a female donor with ovarian cancer. Sample: PBMCs, taken before treatment. The genes are TRBV28 and TRBJ1-1; 9 bases fit TRBD1. CDR3 region: CASSLDRGGAEAFF. CDR3 in DNA: TGTGCCAGCAGTCTGGACAGGGGAGGGGCTGAAGCTTTCTTT. The full variable domain, rest sourced from reference TRBV28 and TRBJ1-1, is DVKVTQSSRYLVKRTGEKVFLECVQDMDHENMFWYRQDPGLGLRLIYFSYDVKMKEKGDIPEGYSVSREKKERFSLILESASTNQTSMYLCASSLDRGGAEAFFGQGTRLTVV.